This paragraph reports one T cell receptor beta chain. The sample comes from a study of OX40 agonist ivuxolimab in advanced cancers. Study-wide background: A male proportion of about 84% was recorded, with mean age around 60 years and range about 23 to 90. Prior checkpoint blockade (anti-PD-1, anti-PD-L1 or anti-CTLA-4) was permitted; about 40% had it.

Here immunoSEQ multiplex PCR was the method, and the copy in TCRdb shows in-frame clones only, minus some. This table holds about 74,000 clones, 85% to 95% found once. V was pared by 3 bases and J by 2 bases, with 11 bases between. This CDR3 comprises 14 residues. CDR1 SEHNR and CDR2 FQNEAQ come from the germline V gene (reference sequence). The source material was CD4+ or CD8+ T cells sorted from blood, sampled in a trial of the OX40 agonist ivuxolimab. This sequence joins TRBV7-9 and TRBJ2-7; D is ambiguous. This receptor was identified in an adult with an advanced solid tumor such as melanoma, head and neck, liver or kidney cancer. CDR3 protein: CASSFISSTYEQYF. The CDR3 nucleotides read TGTGCCAGCAGCTTTATATCTTCAACCTACGAGCAGTACTTC.